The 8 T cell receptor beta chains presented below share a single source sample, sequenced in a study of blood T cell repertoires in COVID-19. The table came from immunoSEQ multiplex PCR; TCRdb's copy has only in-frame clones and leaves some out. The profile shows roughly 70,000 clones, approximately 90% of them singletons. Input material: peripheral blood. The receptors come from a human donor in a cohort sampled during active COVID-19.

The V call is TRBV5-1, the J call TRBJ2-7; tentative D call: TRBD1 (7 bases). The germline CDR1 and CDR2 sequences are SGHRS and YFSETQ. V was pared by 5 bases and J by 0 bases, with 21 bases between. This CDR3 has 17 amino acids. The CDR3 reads CASSWTTGQPSSYEQYV. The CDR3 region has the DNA TGCGCCAGCAGTTGGACTACGGGACAGCCTAGCTCCTACGAGCAGTACGTC.

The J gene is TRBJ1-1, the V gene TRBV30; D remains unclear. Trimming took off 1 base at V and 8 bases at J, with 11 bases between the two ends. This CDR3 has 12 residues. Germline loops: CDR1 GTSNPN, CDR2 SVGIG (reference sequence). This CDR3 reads CAWSGQVPEAFF. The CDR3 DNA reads TGTGCCTGGAGTGGGCAGGTCCCCGAAGCTTTCTTT. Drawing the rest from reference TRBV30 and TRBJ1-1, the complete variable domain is SQTIHQWPATLVQPVGSPLSLECTVEGTSNPNLYWYRQAAGRGLQLLFYSVGIGQISSEVPQNLSASRPQDRQFILSSKKLLLSDSGFYLCAWSGQVPEAFFGQGTRLTVV.

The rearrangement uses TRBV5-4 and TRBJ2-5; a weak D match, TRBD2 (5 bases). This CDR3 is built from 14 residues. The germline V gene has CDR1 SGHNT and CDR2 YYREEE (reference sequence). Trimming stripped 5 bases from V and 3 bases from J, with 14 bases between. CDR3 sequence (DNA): TGTGCCAGCAGACCGGACTCCGATAAAGAGACCCAGTACTTC. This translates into CASRPDSDKETQYF. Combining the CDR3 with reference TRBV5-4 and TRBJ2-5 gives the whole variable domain ETGVTQSPTHLIKTRGQQVTLRCSSQSGHNTVSWYQQALGQGPQFIFQYYREEENGRGNFPPRFSGLQFPNYSSELNVNALELDDSALYLCASRPDSDKETQYFGPGTRLLVL.

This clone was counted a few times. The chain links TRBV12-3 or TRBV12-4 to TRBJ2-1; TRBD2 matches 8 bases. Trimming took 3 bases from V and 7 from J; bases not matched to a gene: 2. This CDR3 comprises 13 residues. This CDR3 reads CASSLSGSNEQFF. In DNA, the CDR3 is TGTGCCAGCAGTTTGAGCGGGAGTAATGAGCAGTTCTTC.

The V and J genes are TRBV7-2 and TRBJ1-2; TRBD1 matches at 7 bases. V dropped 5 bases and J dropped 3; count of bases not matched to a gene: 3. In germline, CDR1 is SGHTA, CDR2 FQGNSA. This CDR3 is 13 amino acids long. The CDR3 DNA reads TGTGCCAGCAGCCCGCAGGGGGACTATGGCTACACCTTC. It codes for CASSPQGDYGYTF.

The CDR3, as DNA: TGTGCCAGCAGCCCCTCTCACACCATATATTTT. Its translation: CASSPSHTIYF. The rearrangement joins TRBV12-3 or TRBV12-4 to TRBJ1-3, with D uncertain. V was shortened by 6 bases and J by 8 bases, with 8 bases between the two germline ends. The CDR3 has 11 amino acids.

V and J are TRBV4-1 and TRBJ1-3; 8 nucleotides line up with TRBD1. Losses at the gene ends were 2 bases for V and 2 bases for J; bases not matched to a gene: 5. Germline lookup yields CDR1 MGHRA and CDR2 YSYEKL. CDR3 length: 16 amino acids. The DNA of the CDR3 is TGCGCCAGCAGCCAATTTGGACAGGGAACTGGAAACACCATATATTTT. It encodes CASSQFGQGTGNTIYF.

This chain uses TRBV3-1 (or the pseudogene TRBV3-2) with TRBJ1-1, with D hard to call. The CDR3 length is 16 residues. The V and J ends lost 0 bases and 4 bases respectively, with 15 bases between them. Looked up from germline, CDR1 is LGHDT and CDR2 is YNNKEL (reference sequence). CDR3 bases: TGTGCCAGCAGCCAAGATCTTTTCGGTAGTACCACTGAAGCTTTCTTT. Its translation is CASSQDLFGSTTEAFF.